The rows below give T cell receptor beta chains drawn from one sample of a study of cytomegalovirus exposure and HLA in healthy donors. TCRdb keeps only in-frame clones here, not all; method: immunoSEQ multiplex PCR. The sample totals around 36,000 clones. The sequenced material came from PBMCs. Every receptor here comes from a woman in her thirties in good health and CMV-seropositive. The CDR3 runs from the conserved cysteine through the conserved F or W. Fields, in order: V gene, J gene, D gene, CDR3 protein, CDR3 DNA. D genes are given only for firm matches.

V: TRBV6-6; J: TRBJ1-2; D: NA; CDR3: CASSYSNNRYGYTF; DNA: TGTGCCAGCAGTTACTCGAACAACCGCTATGGCTACACCTTC
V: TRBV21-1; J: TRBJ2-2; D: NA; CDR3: CASSIKPGQGTGELFF; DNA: TGTGCCAGCAGCATCAAACCGGGACAGGGTACCGGGGAGCTGTTTTTT
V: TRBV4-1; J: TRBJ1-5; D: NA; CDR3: CASSQEPRAGDQPQHF; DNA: TGCGCCAGCAGCCAAGAACCCAGGGCGGGGGATCAGCCCCAGCATTTT
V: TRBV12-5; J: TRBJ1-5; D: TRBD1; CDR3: CASGYSGQDIIQPQHF; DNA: TGTGCTAGTGGTTATTCGGGACAGGATATCATTCAGCCCCAGCATTTT
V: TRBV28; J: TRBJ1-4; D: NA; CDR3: CASSLMRGEKLFF; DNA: TGTGCCAGCAGTTTAATGAGAGGGGAAAAACTGTTTTTT
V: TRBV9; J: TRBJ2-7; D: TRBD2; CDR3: CASSVGMLAGTYEQYF; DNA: TGTGCCAGCAGCGTAGGGATGCTAGCGGGGACCTACGAGCAGTACTTC
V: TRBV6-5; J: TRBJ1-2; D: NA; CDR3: CASSSYLEDSNYGYTF; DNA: TGTGCCAGCAGTTCCTATCTGGAGGACAGTAACTATGGCTACACCTTC
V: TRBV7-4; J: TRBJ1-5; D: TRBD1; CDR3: CASSLVGTDSNQPQHF; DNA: TGTGCCAGCAGCTTAGTCGGGACAGATAGCAATCAGCCCCAGCATTTT
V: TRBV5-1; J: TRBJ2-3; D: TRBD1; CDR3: CASSLERQGRDTQYF; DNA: TGCGCCAGCAGCTTGGAGAGACAGGGACGAGATACGCAGTATTTT
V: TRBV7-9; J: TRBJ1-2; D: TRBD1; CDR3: CASSPDGTGRAYGYTF; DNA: TGTGCCAGCAGCCCCGACGGGACAGGGAGAGCCTATGGCTACACCTTC
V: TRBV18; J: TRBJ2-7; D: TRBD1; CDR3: CASSKRTGDEQYF; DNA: TGTGCCAGCTCAAAACGGACAGGGGACGAGCAGTACTTC
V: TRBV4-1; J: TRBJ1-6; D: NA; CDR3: CASSQEVTVISPLHF; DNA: TGCGCCAGCAGCCAAGAAGTAACAGTAATTTCACCCCTCCACTTT
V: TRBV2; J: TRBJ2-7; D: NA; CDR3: CASSESQQGEQYF; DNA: TGTGCCAGCAGTGAATCTCAACAGGGCGAGCAGTACTTC
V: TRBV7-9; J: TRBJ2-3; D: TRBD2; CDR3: CASSLGSSGGPSTDTQYF; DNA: TGTGCCAGCAGCTTAGGGTCTAGCGGGGGACCTAGCACAGATACGCAGTATTTT
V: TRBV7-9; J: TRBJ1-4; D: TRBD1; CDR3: CASSLRQGEEKLFF; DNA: TGTGCCAGCAGCTTAAGACAGGGGGAGGAAAAACTGTTTTTT
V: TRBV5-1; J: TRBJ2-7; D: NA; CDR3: CASSLEAVSYEQYF; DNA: TGCGCCAGCAGCTTGGAGGCGGTTTCCTACGAGCAGTACTTC
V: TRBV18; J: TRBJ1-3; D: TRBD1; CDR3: CASSPDRGGGNTIYF; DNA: TGTGCCAGCTCTCCGGACAGGGGAGGCGGAAACACCATATATTTT
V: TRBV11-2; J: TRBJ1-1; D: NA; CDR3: CASSSSPTVNTEAFF; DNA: TGTGCCAGCAGCTCCTCCCCGACAGTGAACACTGAAGCTTTCTTT
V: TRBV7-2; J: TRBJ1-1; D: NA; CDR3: CASSQNPGNTEAFF; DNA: TGTGCCAGCAGCCAAAATCCAGGGAACACTGAAGCTTTCTTT
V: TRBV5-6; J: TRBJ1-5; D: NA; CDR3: CASSLGQLHQPQHF; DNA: TGTGCCAGCAGCTTGGGACAGTTACACCAGCCCCAGCATTTT
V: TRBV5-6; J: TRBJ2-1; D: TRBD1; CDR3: CASSLDRGLYNEQFF; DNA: TGTGCCAGCAGCTTGGACAGGGGGCTCTACAATGAGCAGTTCTTC
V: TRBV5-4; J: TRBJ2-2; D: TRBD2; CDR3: CASSLELAGATGELFF; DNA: TGTGCCAGCAGCTTGGAGCTAGCGGGGGCCACCGGGGAGCTGTTTTTT
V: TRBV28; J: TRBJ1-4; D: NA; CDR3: CASTRILSLANEKLFF; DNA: TGTGCCAGCACTAGAATCTTGTCGCTGGCTAATGAAAAACTGTTTTTT
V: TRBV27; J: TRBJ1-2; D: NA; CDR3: CASSGSQGLYGYTF; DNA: TGTGCCAGCAGTGGATCACAGGGCCTCTATGGCTACACCTTC
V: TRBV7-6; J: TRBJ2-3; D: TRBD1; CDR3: CASSLQGADTQYF; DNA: TGTGCCAGCAGCTTACAGGGGGCAGATACGCAGTATTTT
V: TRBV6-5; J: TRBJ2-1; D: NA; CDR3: CASSYEVSPLYNEQFF; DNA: TGTGCCAGCAGTTACGAGGTCTCCCCACTCTACAATGAGCAGTTCTTC
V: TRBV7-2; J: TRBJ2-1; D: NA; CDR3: CASSLAGVSDEQFF; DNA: TGTGCCAGCAGCTTAGCGGGAGTAAGTGATGAGCAGTTCTTC
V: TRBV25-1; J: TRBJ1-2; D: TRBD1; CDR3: CASSDPGQNYGYTF; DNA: TGTGCCAGCAGTGATCCGGGACAGAACTATGGCTACACCTTC
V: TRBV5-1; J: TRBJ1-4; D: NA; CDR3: CASSLASGATNEKLFF; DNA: TGCGCCAGCAGCTTGGCCTCGGGAGCAACTAATGAAAAACTGTTTTTT